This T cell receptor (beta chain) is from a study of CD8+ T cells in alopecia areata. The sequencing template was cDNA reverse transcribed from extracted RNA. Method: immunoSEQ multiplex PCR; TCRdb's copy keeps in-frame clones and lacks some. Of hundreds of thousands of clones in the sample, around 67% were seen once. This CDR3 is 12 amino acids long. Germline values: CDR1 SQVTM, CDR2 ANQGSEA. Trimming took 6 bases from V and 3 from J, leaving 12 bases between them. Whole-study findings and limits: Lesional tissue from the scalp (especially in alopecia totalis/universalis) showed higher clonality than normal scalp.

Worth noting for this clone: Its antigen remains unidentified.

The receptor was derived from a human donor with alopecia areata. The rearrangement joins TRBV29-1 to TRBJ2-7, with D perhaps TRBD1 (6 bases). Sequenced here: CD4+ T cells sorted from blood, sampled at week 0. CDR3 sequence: CSVVDSYYEQYF. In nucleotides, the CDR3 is TGCAGCGTAGTGGACAGCTACTACGAGCAGTACTTC.